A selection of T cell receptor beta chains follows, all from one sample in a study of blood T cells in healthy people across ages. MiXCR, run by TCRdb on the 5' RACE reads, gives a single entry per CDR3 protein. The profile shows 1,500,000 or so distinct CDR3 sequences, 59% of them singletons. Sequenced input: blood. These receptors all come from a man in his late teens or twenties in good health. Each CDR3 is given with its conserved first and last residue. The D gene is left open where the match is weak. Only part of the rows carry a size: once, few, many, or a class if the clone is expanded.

CDR3nt: TGCGCCAGCAGCACTTCACAGGGGGCGCGTGGCACAGATACGCAGTATTTT
CDR3aa: CASSTSQGARGTDTQYF
d_gene: TRBD1
v_gene: TRBV5-1
len: 17
j_gene: TRBJ2-3
abundance: -

CDR3nt: TGCGCCAGCAGCCAAGACGATACGGGACCGAGGGGCACTGAAGCTTTCTTT
CDR3aa: CASSQDDTGPRGTEAFF
d_gene: -
v_gene: TRBV4-3
len: 17
j_gene: TRBJ1-1
abundance: -

CDR3nt: TGCAGTGCTAGAGATGAAATGGACAAGAGACAAGAGACCCAGTACTTC
CDR3aa: CSARDEMDKRQETQYF
d_gene: -
v_gene: TRBV20-1
len: 16
j_gene: TRBJ2-5
abundance: once

CDR3nt: TGTGCCAGCAGAGACAACAGGGGTTTTGGGTGGGACATTCAGTACTTC
CDR3aa: CASRDNRGFGWDIQYF
d_gene: TRBD1
v_gene: TRBV6-5
len: 16
j_gene: TRBJ2-4
abundance: -

CDR3nt: TGTGCCACCGACAGGGTCTACGGGTATGGCTACACCTTC
CDR3aa: CATDRVYGYGYTF
d_gene: TRBD1
v_gene: TRBV9
len: 13
j_gene: TRBJ1-2
abundance: -

CDR3nt: TGCAGCGTTGACCAAGGGGGGATCAGGTACAATGAGCGGTTCTTC
CDR3aa: CSVDQGGIRYNERFF
d_gene: -
v_gene: TRBV29-1
len: 15
j_gene: TRBJ2-7
abundance: -

CDR3nt: TGTGCCAGCAGTTTGACTGGACAGGGACGAGCTTTCTTT
CDR3aa: CASSLTGQGRAFF
d_gene: TRBD1
v_gene: TRBV12-3/TRBV12-4
len: 13
j_gene: TRBJ1-1
abundance: -

CDR3nt: TGCGCCAGCAGCTTGCGGGGTAGGGCGGGAGAATCGAATGAGCAGTTCTTC
CDR3aa: CASSLRGRAGESNEQFF
d_gene: TRBD2
v_gene: TRBV5-1
len: 17
j_gene: TRBJ2-1
abundance: -

CDR3nt: TGTGCCAGCAGCGTGAACCCCGGGGGTGAAAAACTGTTTTTT
CDR3aa: CASSVNPGGEKLFF
d_gene: -
v_gene: TRBV7-2
len: 14
j_gene: TRBJ1-4
abundance: few

CDR3nt: TGCGCCAGCAGCCAAGGGGCAGGGGGAGGCTACACCTTC
CDR3aa: CASSQGAGGGYTF
d_gene: TRBD1
v_gene: TRBV4-1
len: 13
j_gene: TRBJ1-2
abundance: once

CDR3nt: TGTGCCAGCAGCTCATTCCGGGAGAGTACAGATACGCAGTATTTT
CDR3aa: CASSSFRESTDTQYF
d_gene: -
v_gene: TRBV12-3/TRBV12-4
len: 15
j_gene: TRBJ2-3
abundance: -

CDR3nt: TGTGCCACCTCGGGGGGCGTCGCTGAAGCTTTCTTT
CDR3aa: CATSGGVAEAFF
d_gene: -
v_gene: TRBV6-2/TRBV6-3
len: 12
j_gene: TRBJ1-1
abundance: -

CDR3nt: TGTGCCATCAGTGAGACTGGGAGCTCCTACAATGAGCAGTTCTTC
CDR3aa: CAISETGSSYNEQFF
d_gene: -
v_gene: TRBV10-3
len: 15
j_gene: TRBJ2-1
abundance: -

CDR3nt: TGTGCCAGCAGTGAGCGGACTAGCGGGCAAGAGACCCAGTACTTC
CDR3aa: CASSERTSGQETQYF
d_gene: TRBD2
v_gene: TRBV6-1
len: 15
j_gene: TRBJ2-5
abundance: few

CDR3nt: TGCAGCGTTGGACAATTGAACACTGAAGCTTTCTTT
CDR3aa: CSVGQLNTEAFF
d_gene: -
v_gene: TRBV29-1
len: 12
j_gene: TRBJ1-1
abundance: few

CDR3nt: TGTGCCAGCTCACCTGACCAAGCGGGCGATCGCTACACCTTC
CDR3aa: CASSPDQAGDRYTF
d_gene: -
v_gene: TRBV18
len: 14
j_gene: TRBJ1-2
abundance: -

CDR3nt: TGCAGTGCTAGAGATCTTAAGGGAGAAGCTTTCTTT
CDR3aa: CSARDLKGEAFF
d_gene: -
v_gene: TRBV20-1
len: 12
j_gene: TRBJ1-1
abundance: -

CDR3nt: TGTGCTAGTGGTTCGGGGGTATTGGGGCCTAATGAAAAACTGTTTTTT
CDR3aa: CASGSGVLGPNEKLFF
d_gene: -
v_gene: TRBV12-5
len: 16
j_gene: TRBJ1-4
abundance: -

CDR3nt: TGTGCCACCAGCAGACAGGAGAACACTGAAGCTTTCTTT
CDR3aa: CATSRQENTEAFF
d_gene: -
v_gene: TRBV15
len: 13
j_gene: TRBJ1-1
abundance: few

CDR3nt: TGTGCCAGCTCACCACCGAAGGGGAGCTCCTACAATGAGCAGTTCTTC
CDR3aa: CASSPPKGSSYNEQFF
d_gene: -
v_gene: TRBV18
len: 16
j_gene: TRBJ2-1
abundance: once

CDR3nt: TGTGCCAGCAGTTACACCGGGACAGGGGGCCACGGCTACACCTTC
CDR3aa: CASSYTGTGGHGYTF
d_gene: TRBD1
v_gene: TRBV6-5
len: 15
j_gene: TRBJ1-2
abundance: -

CDR3nt: TGTGCCAGCAGTTTTTGGGCGGAGGGAGCCAAAAACATTCAGTACTTC
CDR3aa: CASSFWAEGAKNIQYF
d_gene: -
v_gene: TRBV12-3/TRBV12-4
len: 16
j_gene: TRBJ2-4
abundance: -

CDR3nt: TGCAGTGCCCCTTTTAGCGGGGGCTCAGAGACCCAGTACTTC
CDR3aa: CSAPFSGGSETQYF
d_gene: TRBD2
v_gene: TRBV20-1
len: 14
j_gene: TRBJ2-5
abundance: -

CDR3nt: TGCGCCAGCAGCTTGGTAGGGACTAGCGGGGCCTACGAGCAGTACTTC
CDR3aa: CASSLVGTSGAYEQYF
d_gene: TRBD2
v_gene: TRBV5-1
len: 16
j_gene: TRBJ2-7
abundance: -

CDR3nt: TGTGCCACCAGCAGAGTTGGGGGTAACACCGGGGAGCTGTTTTTT
CDR3aa: CATSRVGGNTGELFF
d_gene: -
v_gene: TRBV15
len: 15
j_gene: TRBJ2-2
abundance: few

CDR3nt: TGCGCCAGCAGCTTGGCCGGGCAGAACTACAATGAGCAGTTCTTC
CDR3aa: CASSLAGQNYNEQFF
d_gene: -
v_gene: TRBV5-1
len: 15
j_gene: TRBJ2-1
abundance: -

CDR3nt: TGTGCCAGCAGGGGGGGACAGGGGAATTCACCCCTCCACTTT
CDR3aa: CASRGGQGNSPLHF
d_gene: TRBD1
v_gene: TRBV5-5
len: 14
j_gene: TRBJ1-6
abundance: -

CDR3nt: TGTGCCAGCAGCCAAGATCTAGTGAGTGGACAGCTAATGTATCCTAATGAGCAGTTCTTC
CDR3aa: CASSQDLVSGQLMYPNEQFF
d_gene: -
v_gene: TRBV3-1
len: 20
j_gene: TRBJ2-1
abundance: -

CDR3nt: TGTGCCAGCAGAGGGCTATCGGGCTATGGCTACACCTTC
CDR3aa: CASRGLSGYGYTF
d_gene: -
v_gene: TRBV27
len: 13
j_gene: TRBJ1-2
abundance: few

CDR3nt: TGTGCCAGCAGTAAAGGGACCCTAAATATGGCCAATGAGCAGTTCTTC
CDR3aa: CASSKGTLNMANEQFF
d_gene: -
v_gene: TRBV27
len: 16
j_gene: TRBJ2-1
abundance: few

CDR3nt: TGTGCCAGCAGCCCTACCGGGGGACAACGGCTCGGGAATAGTGTCCGCCAAGAGACCCAGTACTTC
CDR3aa: CASSPTGGQRLGNSVRQETQYF
d_gene: -
v_gene: TRBV25-1
len: 22
j_gene: TRBJ2-5
abundance: few

CDR3nt: TGTGCCAGCAGTCCCGCGGGGTCGACGAAAAACATTCAGTACTTC
CDR3aa: CASSPAGSTKNIQYF
d_gene: -
v_gene: TRBV27
len: 15
j_gene: TRBJ2-4
abundance: -

CDR3nt: TGTGCCACCAGTGATCCGGACAGGGACACTGAAGCTTTCTTT
CDR3aa: CATSDPDRDTEAFF
d_gene: TRBD1
v_gene: TRBV24-1
len: 14
j_gene: TRBJ1-1
abundance: few

CDR3nt: TGCGCCAGCAGCTTGGCGCTGCGGGGGGCCAAGAATGAGCAGTTCTTC
CDR3aa: CASSLALRGAKNEQFF
d_gene: TRBD2
v_gene: TRBV5-1
len: 16
j_gene: TRBJ2-1
abundance: -

CDR3nt: TGCAGTGCTTCGGACAGAAGTCTCCACGAGCAGTACTTC
CDR3aa: CSASDRSLHEQYF
d_gene: -
v_gene: TRBV20-1
len: 13
j_gene: TRBJ2-7
abundance: -

CDR3nt: TGTGCCAGCAGCCAAGATCTTTATCGGAATTCACCCCTCCACTTT
CDR3aa: CASSQDLYRNSPLHF
d_gene: -
v_gene: TRBV4-2
len: 15
j_gene: TRBJ1-6
abundance: few

CDR3nt: TGTGCCAGCAGTTCCACCGGGACCCCCTTGTCCATTCAGTACTTC
CDR3aa: CASSSTGTPLSIQYF
d_gene: -
v_gene: TRBV12-3/TRBV12-4
len: 15
j_gene: TRBJ2-4
abundance: -

CDR3nt: TGTGCCAGCACTAGGGTCGGGTTGAACTACGAGCAGTACTTC
CDR3aa: CASTRVGLNYEQYF
d_gene: -
v_gene: TRBV28
len: 14
j_gene: TRBJ2-7
abundance: -

CDR3nt: TGTGCCAGCAGGGTGGAGTATACTTACAATGAGCAGTTCTTC
CDR3aa: CASRVEYTYNEQFF
d_gene: -
v_gene: TRBV12-3/TRBV12-4
len: 14
j_gene: TRBJ2-1
abundance: -

CDR3nt: TGCAGCGTTGTGGTGTTTGAGCAGTTCTTC
CDR3aa: CSVVVFEQFF
d_gene: -
v_gene: TRBV29-1
len: 10
j_gene: TRBJ2-1
abundance: -

CDR3nt: TGTGCCGGCAGCTTGGAGGCTTTGGGGGGCTACACCTTC
CDR3aa: CAGSLEALGGYTF
d_gene: -
v_gene: TRBV5-4
len: 13
j_gene: TRBJ1-2
abundance: -

CDR3nt: TGCAGCGTTGAGGGTGGGGGGGGCAACGAGCAGTACTTC
CDR3aa: CSVEGGGGNEQYF
d_gene: -
v_gene: TRBV29-1
len: 13
j_gene: TRBJ2-7
abundance: few

CDR3nt: TGTGCCACCAGCAGAGATCTTATCGAAGGGAACACTGAAGCTTTCTTT
CDR3aa: CATSRDLIEGNTEAFF
d_gene: -
v_gene: TRBV15
len: 16
j_gene: TRBJ1-1
abundance: few

CDR3nt: TGCAGTGCTAGAGCTTCCGACAGGGAGGGCGTAGCTTTCTTT
CDR3aa: CSARASDREGVAFF
d_gene: TRBD1
v_gene: TRBV20-1
len: 14
j_gene: TRBJ1-1
abundance: -

CDR3nt: TGCGCCAGCAGCCAATTGCCAGGGGTGGGGGCAGATACGCAGTATTTT
CDR3aa: CASSQLPGVGADTQYF
d_gene: -
v_gene: TRBV4-3
len: 16
j_gene: TRBJ2-3
abundance: -

CDR3nt: TGTGCCAGCAGTCCCATCACGACTAGCGGGATAACGGGGGAGCAGTACTTC
CDR3aa: CASSPITTSGITGEQYF
d_gene: TRBD2
v_gene: TRBV27
len: 17
j_gene: TRBJ2-7
abundance: -